The 29 T cell receptor beta chains below all came from one sample that was sequenced in a study of cytomegalovirus exposure and HLA in healthy donors. This PCR relied on a set of 60 Vbeta primers and 13 Jbeta primers. TCRdb's copy holds only in-frame clones and misses some; the assay was immunoSEQ multiplex PCR. The sample has about 200,000 clones; about 78% are singletons. The sequenced material came from PBMCs. These receptors originate from a woman aged 25 to 45 in good health and CMV-seronegative.

The chain has TRBV7-2 and TRBJ2-2; the D gene is possibly TRBD1 (5 bases). V lost 4 bases and J lost 5, with 8 bases in between. Looked up from germline, CDR1 is SGHTA and CDR2 is FQGNSA. The length of the CDR3 is 13 residues. Here the CDR3 reads CASSYYRTGELFF. CDR3 bases: TGTGCCAGCAGCTACTACAGGACCGGGGAGCTGTTTTTT.

This clone was observed once. This chain uses TRBV5-4 with TRBJ2-5; 7 bases map to TRBD1. Germline assignment: CDR1 SGHNT and CDR2 YYREEE (reference sequence). The junction had 11 bases not matched to a gene; V was cut back by 5 bases and J by 4 bases. This CDR3 is built from 15 residues. The CDR3 region has the DNA TGTGCCAGCAGTAGACAGGGATCCTCGGGAGAGACCCAGTACTTC. It specifies CASSRQGSSGETQYF.

The rearrangement uses TRBV2 and TRBJ2-7, with D perhaps TRBD2 (6 bases). The CDR3 runs to 14 residues. Germline V gene lookup returns CDR1 SNHLY and CDR2 FYNNEI. Trimming shortened V by 6 bases and J by 0 bases, and 12 bases separated the two germline ends. This CDR3 is CASSSPGGSYEQYF. The CDR3 DNA follows: TGTGCCAGCAGCAGCCCCGGGGGCTCCTACGAGCAGTACTTC.

The J gene is TRBJ1-1, the V gene TRBV30; D unresolved. CDR1 and CDR2 from the germline V gene are GTSNPN and SVGIG (reference sequence). This CDR3 spans 15 amino acids. V lost 2 bases, J lost 3 bases, and 16 bases lay in between. CDR3 region: CAWSLRSGFDTEAFF. The CDR3 DNA reads as TGTGCCTGGAGTCTTCGCTCGGGGTTTGACACTGAAGCTTTCTTT.

This sequence joins TRBV30 and TRBJ1-4; D perhaps matches TRBD1 (5 bases). V was shortened by 4 bases and J by 8 bases, with 17 bases between the two germline ends. The germline V gene encodes CDR1 GTSNPN and CDR2 SVGIG (reference sequence). This CDR3 region has 14 residues. CDR3 residues: CAWTQVGVGEKLFF. The CDR3 DNA is TGTGCCTGGACCCAAGTAGGGGTAGGAGAAAAACTGTTTTTT. Looking up the rest from reference TRBV30 and TRBJ1-4 gives the full variable domain: SQTIHQWPATLVQPVGSPLSLECTVEGTSNPNLYWYRQAAGRGLQLLFYSVGIGQISSEVPQNLSASRPQDRQFILSSKKLLLSDSGFYLCAWTQVGVGEKLFFGSGTQLSVL.

This rearrangement joins TRBV4-2 to TRBJ1-2; D may be TRBD1 (6 bases). Germline V gene data show CDR1 as LGHNA and CDR2 as YNFKEQ. This CDR3 has 20 residues. Trimming left V 0 bases short and J 3 bases short, with 26 bases between. CDR3 coding DNA: TGTGCCAGCAGCCAAGATCTTATTAGGTTCGGACAGTATAAAGACTATGGCTACACCTTC. Translated, it gives CASSQDLIRFGQYKDYGYTF.

The J gene is TRBJ2-7, the V gene TRBV28; 7 positions match TRBD2. The CDR3 extends over 12 amino acids. Germline loops: CDR1 MDHEN, CDR2 SYDVKM. V dropped 6 bases and J dropped 3; count of bases not matched to a gene: 2. The DNA of the CDR3 is TGTGCCAGCAGCTGGGGGGGCTACGAGCAGTACTTC. Translating gives CASSWGGYEQYF.

The V call is TRBV19, the J call TRBJ2-1; D uncertain. There are 15 residues in the CDR3. The V gene's germline CDR1 is LNHDA and CDR2 SQIVND (reference sequence). Trimming removed 1 base at V and 2 bases at J, with 9 bases between. The CDR3 nucleotides are TGTGCCAGTAGTATAGTACAACGAACCTACAATGAGCAGTTCTTC. Amino acids: CASSIVQRTYNEQFF.

This chain links TRBV27 with TRBJ2-3; 8 nucleotides match TRBD2. V lost 2 bases and J lost 4; bases outside the gene matches: 5. Germline V gene lookup returns CDR1 MNHEY and CDR2 SMNVEV (reference sequence). There are 15 residues in the CDR3. The CDR3 region is CASSLRRGAPDTQYF. CDR3 in DNA: TGTGCCAGCAGTTTACGGCGGGGGGCCCCAGATACGCAGTATTTT.

The rearrangement links TRBV27 to TRBJ2-1; tentative D call: TRBD2 (5 bases). Trimming took 3 bases from V and 0 from J, leaving 12 bases between them. The CDR3 length is 16 residues. Germline CDR1 and CDR2: MNHEY and SMNVEV (reference sequence). For the CDR3, the DNA is TGTGCCAGCAGTTTGTCTCCGGGAAGCTCCTACAATGAGCAGTTCTTC. This translates into CASSLSPGSSYNEQFF.

This rearrangement joins TRBV5-4 to TRBJ2-7; D might be TRBD2 (6 bases). The V end was cut by 4 bases, the J end by 2 bases, with 16 bases between. CDR1 is SGHNT, CDR2 YYREEE, per germline (reference sequence). The CDR3 consists of 15 residues. As DNA, the CDR3 is TGTGCCAGCAGCCCGAGACCTAGCGCCACCTACGAGCAGTACTTC. Amino acids: CASSPRPSATYEQYF. The variable domain in full, with the rest retrieved from reference TRBV5-4 and TRBJ2-7, is ETGVTQSPTHLIKTRGQQVTLRCSSQSGHNTVSWYQQALGQGPQFIFQYYREEENGRGNFPPRFSGLQFPNYSSELNVNALELDDSALYLCASSPRPSATYEQYFGPGTRLTVT.

The chain employs TRBV27 and TRBJ2-1; tentatively, D is TRBD2 (5 bases). The CDR3 is 14 amino acids. V was shortened by 6 bases and J by 0 bases, with 9 bases between the two germline ends. Per germline, CDR1 MNHEY and CDR2 SMNVEV (reference sequence). The CDR3 nucleotides are TGTGCCAGCAGGATGGGGAGCTCCTACAATGAGCAGTTCTTC. This encodes CASRMGSSYNEQFF.

This clone was seen just once. V is TRBV7-8 and J is TRBJ1-2, with 8 bases matching TRBD1. This CDR3 is built from 16 residues. The J segment lost 2 bases and the V segment lost 4 bases, leaving 9 bases of the junction unmatched. Germline CDR1 and CDR2: SGHVS and FQNEAQ. CDR3 protein: CASSSYVDRENYGYTF. Written as DNA, the CDR3 is TGTGCCAGCAGCTCTTACGTGGACAGGGAAAACTATGGCTACACCTTC. Full variable domain (outside the CDR3, taken from reference TRBV7-8 and TRBJ1-2): GAGVSQSPRYKVAKRGQDVALRCDPISGHVSLFWYQQALGQGPEFLTYFQNEAQLDKSGLPSDRFFAERPEGSVSTLKIQRTQQEDSAVYLCASSSYVDRENYGYTFGSGTRLTVV.

The V gene is TRBV6-1, the J gene TRBJ2-7, with D maybe TRBD2 (5 bases). The CDR3 spans 12 residues. Germline V lookup: CDR1 MNHNS, CDR2 SASEGT. Trimming took 6 bases from V and 2 from J, leaving 8 bases between them. The CDR3 protein is CASRYGAYEQYF. As DNA, the CDR3 is TGTGCCAGCAGGTACGGGGCCTACGAGCAGTACTTC.

This clone was found once. V usage is TRBV19 and J usage is TRBJ2-7, with a weak D call TRBD2 (5 bases). The germline gives CDR1 LNHDA, CDR2 SQIVND (reference sequence). This CDR3 has 14 amino acids. The V gene lost 5 bases and the J gene lost 4 bases, with 15 bases spanning the gap. CDR3 DNA sequence: TGTGCCAGTAGTCCTAAAGGACTGCAGTACGAGCAGTACTTC. Translated, it gives CASSPKGLQYEQYF.

This chain uses TRBV25-1 with TRBJ2-7, with D perhaps matching TRBD2 (5 bases). Germline lookup yields CDR1 MGHDK and CDR2 SYGVNS. Trimming removed 2 bases at V and 2 bases at J, with 7 bases between. The CDR3 is 13 residues long. The CDR3 is CASSEVGAYEQYF. CDR3 DNA sequence: TGTGCCAGCAGTGAAGTCGGGGCCTACGAGCAGTACTTC.

This clone appeared a single time. The chain carries TRBV28 and TRBJ2-7, with a possible D match to TRBD1 (6 bases). Trimming left V 3 bases short and J 0 bases short, with 12 bases between. CDR1 is MDHEN and CDR2 is SYDVKM in the germline V gene. The CDR3 has 15 residues. Here the CDR3 DNA reads TGTGCCAGCAGTTTGATAGGGGACACCTCCTACGAGCAGTACTTC. Translation gives CASSLIGDTSYEQYF.

The chain joins TRBV20-1 to TRBJ1-1; no clear D. The CDR3 runs 11 residues. The germline V and J ends were trimmed by 2 bases and 4 bases, with 5 bases remaining between them. In germline, CDR1 is DFQATT, CDR2 SNEGSKA (reference sequence). The CDR3 nucleotides read TGCAGTGCTAGAAAGCTCACTGAAGCTTTCTTT. Translated, it gives CSARKLTEAFF.

The chain carries TRBV6-1 and TRBJ2-7; D is possibly TRBD1 (5 bases). V shed 6 bases and J shed 2 bases, with 17 bases lying between them. The CDR3 extends over 15 amino acids. Germline CDR1 and CDR2: MNHNS and SASEGT. The CDR3 bases are TGTGCCAGCAGGATCTTTATCGCGACAGCCTACGAGCAGTACTTC. Translation gives CASRIFIATAYEQYF.

The sample holds a few counts of this clone. The rearrangement joins TRBV4-1 to TRBJ1-2; unclear D gene. CDR1 is MGHRA, CDR2 YSYEKL, per germline. The germline V and J ends were trimmed by 4 bases and 8 bases, with 14 bases remaining between them. This CDR3 region has 13 residues. The CDR3 loop is CASSLQLKGGYTF. The CDR3 nucleotides read TGCGCCAGCAGCCTACAGCTGAAAGGAGGCTACACCTTC.

V is TRBV7-9 and J is TRBJ1-2; D is undetermined. The CDR3 length is 13 residues. V was shortened by 1 base and J by 3 bases, with 6 bases between the two germline ends. Per germline, CDR1 SEHNR and CDR2 FQNEAQ (reference sequence). The CDR3 sequence is CASSLGPDYGYTF. The DNA for the CDR3 is TGTGCCAGCAGCTTAGGTCCAGACTATGGCTACACCTTC.

V and J are TRBV5-1 and TRBJ1-1; TRBD1 agrees at 8 bases. Germline trimming cut 5 bases from V and 4 bases from J; bases unmatched to any gene: 10. The CDR3 runs to 15 residues. Looked up from germline, CDR1 is SGHRS and CDR2 is YFSETQ. The CDR3 sequence is CASRKTGASGTEAFF. The DNA of the CDR3 is TGCGCCAGCAGAAAGACAGGGGCTTCGGGCACTGAAGCTTTCTTT.

The table lists this clone with a count of one. V and J are TRBV4-1 and TRBJ2-1; TRBD2 aligns across 8 bases. Germline CDR1 is MGHRA and CDR2 is YSYEKL. V trimming: 3 bases; J trimming: 8 bases; junction bases outside the gene matches: 6. CDR3 length: 14 amino acids. The CDR3 here is CASSQEREIDEQFF. Written as DNA, the CDR3 is TGCGCCAGCAGCCAGGAGCGGGAGATCGATGAGCAGTTCTTC.

The V gene is TRBV5-1, the J gene TRBJ1-1; no reliable D call. Trimming removed 4 bases from V and 0 bases from J, with 7 bases in between. From germline, CDR1 is SGHRS and CDR2 YFSETQ. The CDR3 consists of 13 residues. CDR3: CASSVQMNTEAFF. As DNA, the CDR3 is TGCGCCAGCAGCGTGCAGATGAACACTGAAGCTTTCTTT. The variable domain in full, completed from reference TRBV5-1 and TRBJ1-1, reads KAGVTQTPRYLIKTRGQQVTLSCSPISGHRSVSWYQQTPGQGLQFLFEYFSETQRNKGNFPGRFSGRQFSNSRSEMNVSTLELGDSALYLCASSVQMNTEAFFGQGTRLTVV.

CDR3 loop: CASSQCRWGGCRDTQYF. The CDR3 DNA reads TGCGCCAGCAGCCAATGCCGCTGGGGGGGCTGTCGGGATACGCAGTATTTT. The chain uses TRBV4-1 and TRBJ2-3; perhaps TRBD2 as D (7 bases). Per germline, CDR1 MGHRA and CDR2 YSYEKL. The CDR3 runs 17 residues. Trimming removed 2 bases at V and 6 bases at J, with 21 bases between.

This sequence joins TRBV5-1 and TRBJ2-5; D is undetermined. V shed 0 bases and J shed 5 bases, with 8 bases lying between them. Germline assignment: CDR1 SGHRS and CDR2 YFSETQ. This CDR3 is built from 13 residues. CDR3 protein: CASSLGTAETQYF. In DNA, the CDR3 is TGCGCCAGCAGCTTGGGTACCGCGGAGACCCAGTACTTC.

The rearrangement uses TRBV11-2 and TRBJ2-5, with TRBD2 matching 10 bases. Germline values: CDR1 SGHAT, CDR2 FQNNGV. Trimming removed 6 bases from V and 4 bases from J; junction bases left unmatched: 14. This CDR3 contains 17 residues. CDR3 region: CASRSLAGASLGETQYF. The CDR3 nucleotides are TGTGCCAGCAGATCGCTAGCGGGAGCTTCTTTGGGAGAGACCCAGTACTTC.

The chain has TRBV9 and TRBJ1-2; 7 nucleotides match TRBD1. This CDR3 comprises 13 residues. CDR1 SGDLS and CDR2 YYNGEE come from the germline V gene. Unmatched junction bases numbered 5, after V lost 0 bases and J lost 9 bases. The CDR3 loop reads CASSVETGLSYTF. The CDR3 DNA follows: TGTGCCAGCAGCGTAGAGACAGGGTTAAGCTACACCTTC.

The gene calls are TRBV27 and TRBJ1-1, with a weak D call TRBD1 (6 bases). Germline values: CDR1 MNHEY, CDR2 SMNVEV (reference sequence). V was cut by 1 base and J by 11 bases, with 20 bases left in between. The CDR3 has 15 residues. The CDR3 coding sequence is TGTGCCAGCAGTTTATTTCCCCTCAACCAGGGGTTGGCTTTCTTT. The encoded protein is CASSLFPLNQGLAFF.